This TCR beta chain was documented in a study of neurological immune-mediated disorders. Study information: Of the multiple sclerosis patients, roughly 35 in total, about 30 were relapsing-remitting and 3 were secondary progressive.

Whole-study results and caveats: None of the CDR3 amino acid sequences found in expanded clones was shared across subjects. This suggests that the TCR-beta repertoires were private in all groups. Multiple sclerosis patients had less TCR clonal expansion than even healthy controls, unlike HTLV-1-associated myelopathy.

The CDR3 totals 13 residues. V gave up 5 bases and J gave up 2 bases; unmatched junction bases: 4. Germline V gene sequence: CDR1 DFQATT, CDR2 SNEGSKA (reference sequence). This clonotype showed up many times. Its antigen is currently unknown. MiXCR was run by TCRdb on the 5' RACE reads, yielding one entry per CDR3 protein. The sample holds tens of thousands of distinct CDR3 sequences, approximately 5.2% seen once. Source material was 2 million unsorted PBMCs, stored at -80 °C in RNAlater. The sample was PBMCs. The receptor was isolated from a man aged 18-30 years with multiple sclerosis. V gene TRBV20-1 combines with J gene TRBJ2-5; TRBD1 matches 8 bases. The CDR3 sequence is CSASDRGQETQYF. CDR3 DNA sequence: TGCAGTGCTTCAGACAGGGGTCAAGAGACCCAGTACTTC.